What follows describes a single T cell receptor beta chain. Antigen specificity is unknown. This sample is drawn from a study of blood T cells in healthy people across ages. General observations from the study: Estimated diversity across one million T cells was deemed an underestimate. TCR beta diversity, measured per million T cells, fell in a roughly linear way with age.

At least 6 micrograms of total RNA were extracted per sample. Combining a sample-barcoded 5' primer with a J-beta primer mix, a second PCR ran for roughly 6 to 12 cycles. MiXCR, run by TCRdb on the 5' RACE reads, gives a single entry per CDR3 protein. The sample includes about 770,000 distinct CDR3 sequences, under 45% seen only once; the top ten take about 21%. Germline-derived CDR1 and CDR2 are SGHDN and FVKESK. The V end was cut by 1 base, the J end by 4 bases, with 4 bases between. The CDR3 has 12 amino acids. The origin of this receptor is a man aged 60 to 75 in good health. The J gene is TRBJ1-2, the V gene TRBV14; D is unresolved. The specimen sequenced was blood. The CDR3 DNA follows: TGTGCCAGCAGCCAAGCAGTCTATGGCTACACCTTC. It is translated as CASSQAVYGYTF.